A selection of T cell receptor gamma chains follows, all from one sample in a study of intestinal T cells in coeliac disease. TCRdb made new clone calls on the multiplex PCR reads using CATT. The sample lists 700 to 800 gamma-chain clones; 48% were seen once. The specimen was a duodenal biopsy. The source is a human donor with celiac disease. Each CDR3 is given with its conserved first and last residue. Only part of the rows carry a size: once, few, many, or a class if the clone is expanded.

17	.	TRGV2	TRGJP1	CATWVGTIYHLVWFKIF	TGTGCCACCTGGGTCGGAACGATATACCACTTGGTTTGGTTCAAGATATTT
19	.	TRGV4	TRGJP1	CATWDGTRRWFTTGWFKIF	TGTGCCACCTGGGATGGGACGCGGAGGTGGTTTACCACTGGTTGGTTCAAGATATTT
18	large	TRGV3	TRGJP1	CATWDTRRGGCTGWFKIF	TGTGCCACCTGGGACACCAGACGGGGGGGGTGCACTGGTTGGTTCAAGATATTT
18	large	TRGV10	TRGJ1/TRGJ2	CAAWDSLPPVPDYYKKLF	TGTGCTGCGTGGGATTCTCTCCCTCCAGTCCCCGATTATTATAAGAAACTCTTT
17	.	TRGV11	TRGJP1	CACWISPHYTTGWFKIF	TGTGCCTGCTGGATTAGCCCACACTATACCACTGGTTGGTTCAAGATATTT
12	large	TRGV9	TRGJ1/TRGJ2	CALWEVPYKKLF	TGTGCCTTGTGGGAGGTGCCATATAAGAAACTCTTT
12	.	TRGV3	TRGJ1/TRGJ2	CATWDMASAKLF	TGTGCCACCTGGGACATGGCTTCGGCGAAACTCTTT
11	.	TRGV2	TRGJ1/TRGJ2	CATWDGKRNLF	TGTGCCACCTGGGACGGAAAAAGAAATCTCTTT
20	.	TRGV5	TRGJ1/TRGJ2	CATWDEEWTNQLLFIIKKLF	TGTGCCACCTGGGACGAAGAGTGGACAAATCAATTATTATTTATTATAAAGAAACTCTTT
14	.	TRGV8	TRGJP2	CATWVLSSDWIKTF	TGTGCCACCTGGGTCCTTAGTAGTGATTGGATCAAGACGTTT
14	.	TRGV2	TRGJ1/TRGJ2	CADLGRSDYYKKLF	TGTGCCGACCTGGGACGGTCCGATTATTATAAGAAACTCTTT
17	large	TRGV9	TRGJ1/TRGJ2	CALWEVRAFRYYYKKLF	TGTGCCTTGTGGGAGGTGAGGGCGTTTCGTTATTATTATAAGAAACTCTTT
16	few	TRGV10	TRGJP1	CAAWGLLALTGWFKIF	TGTGCTGCGTGGGGATTATTGGCCCTCACTGGTTGGTTCAAGATATTT
11	large	TRGV2	TRGJ1/TRGJ2	CATWDGRGKLF	TGTGCCACCTGGGACGGGCGAGGGAAACTCTTT
10	.	TRGV9	TRGJ1/TRGJ2	CAFVGRKKLF	TGTGCCTTTGTGGGCCGTAAGAAACTCTTT
13	.	TRGV9	TRGJ1/TRGJ2	CALVGEPRGKKLF	TGTGCCTTGGTGGGAGAACCGAGGGGTAAGAAACTCTTT
13	.	TRGV10	TRGJ1/TRGJ2	CAAWGTNYYKKLF	TGTGCTGCGTGGGGGACGAATTATTATAAGAAACTCTTT
11	few	TRGV5	TRGJ1/TRGJ2	CATWDIDKKLF	TGTGCCACCTGGGACATAGATAAGAAACTCTTT